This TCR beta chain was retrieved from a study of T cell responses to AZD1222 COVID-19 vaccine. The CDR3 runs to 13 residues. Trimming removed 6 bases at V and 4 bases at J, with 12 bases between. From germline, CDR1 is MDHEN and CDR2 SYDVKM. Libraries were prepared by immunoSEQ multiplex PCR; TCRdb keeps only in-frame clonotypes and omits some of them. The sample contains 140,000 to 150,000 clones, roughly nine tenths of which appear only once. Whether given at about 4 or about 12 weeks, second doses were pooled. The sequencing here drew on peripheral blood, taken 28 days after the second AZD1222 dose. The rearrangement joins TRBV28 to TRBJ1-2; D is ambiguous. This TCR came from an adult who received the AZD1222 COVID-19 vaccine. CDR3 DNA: TGTGCCAGCAGGCCCGGGGTTCTCTATGGCTACACCTTC. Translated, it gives CASRPGVLYGYTF.